This TCR beta chain comes out of a study of beta chain features in type 1 diabetes. Study as a whole: Age and gender were similar between patients and healthy donors, as were cell yields. All samples combined gave 107,917,701 sorted cells for examination. Study-level findings and limits: TCRB CDR3s from Type 1 diabetes patients were moderately but significantly shorter in all four CD4+ subsets. High-TCR-expressing cells could be over-represented by cDNA sequencing.

About this clone: Its antigen is unidentified.

This CDR3 is built from 13 residues. CDR1 and CDR2 (germline): SGHNT, YYREEE (reference sequence). The V gene end was trimmed by 4 bases and the J gene end by 5 bases; junction bases not matched to a gene: 5. Expressed TCRB transcripts were sequenced because the entire RNA isolate underwent reverse transcription. Profiling relied on immunoSEQ multiplex PCR, and the TCRdb table lists in-frame clones only, not all of them. The table records about 400,000 clones, 10% to 15% of them present only once. The clonotype was recovered from a woman younger than 35 with type 1 diabetes. Sample: naive CD4+ T cells from blood. The chain employs TRBV5-4 and TRBJ1-1; 7 bases match TRBD1. CDR3 loop: CASSIDRDTEAFF. CDR3 bases: TGTGCCAGCAGCATTGACAGGGATACTGAAGCTTTCTTT.